This TCR beta chain was recovered during a study of CD8 T cells in ankylosing spondylitis. Quantitative 5'-RACE was performed with molecular barcodes, and it yielded the TCR beta libraries. Using its own MiXCR run on the 5' RACE reads, TCRdb lists one record per CDR3 protein. The sample shows roughly 130,000 distinct CDR3 sequences, around 15% of them seen only once. With 5 bases clipped from V and 11 bases from J, the junction kept 6 bases outside the gene matches. Germline loops: CDR1 MDHEN, CDR2 SYDVKM. The CDR3 covers 13 residues. Points from the study as a whole: Clones that were linked to disease were CD8+ and were relatively rare in peripheral blood.

A remark on this clonotype: The antigen is not known.

This TCR derives from a female donor with ankylosing spondylitis or in good health (not recorded which). The V gene is TRBV28, the J gene TRBJ1-4; TRBD1 matches at 9 bases. Sequences were obtained from blood, either unsorted or a sorted T cell fraction (not recorded which). CDR3 sequence: CASSAGQGRKLFF. The CDR3 DNA reads TGTGCCAGCAGTGCAGGACAGGGGCGGAAACTGTTTTTT.